The clone carrying this T cell receptor beta chain appeared once. The data derive from a study of T cell responses to AZD1222 COVID-19 vaccine. This CDR3 spans 15 amino acids. Trimming left V 3 bases short and J 8 bases short, with 20 bases between. CDR1 is DFQATT and CDR2 is SNEGSKA in the germline V gene (reference sequence). Using immunoSEQ multiplex PCR, the repertoire was profiled, and TCRdb retains in-frame clones only, with some absent. In the table there are 110,000 to 150,000 clones, roughly 90% of which are singletons. Sequenced material: peripheral blood, taken 28 days after the second AZD1222 dose. V gene TRBV20-1 combines with J gene TRBJ2-1; D not certain. The clonotype originates from an adult who received the AZD1222 COVID-19 vaccine. The CDR3 DNA reads TGCAGTGCTAGTGGCCCTAACATACAACTGGATGAGCAGTTCTTC. As protein: CSASGPNIQLDEQFF.